This T cell receptor (beta chain) was recorded in a study of identifying expanded T cells in peripheral blood. Concerning this clone: Its antigen remains unidentified.

Using immunoSEQ multiplex PCR, the repertoire was profiled, and TCRdb retains in-frame clones only, with some absent. Among 50,000 or so clones, about 92% were seen once, and the ten largest hold 3.5% to 4.5%. Study conclusions and caveats: Over around two and four weeks, about 15 and 19 clones changed, versus 1.2 between replicates.

Germline CDR1 is MGHDK and CDR2 is SYGVNS. The CDR3 loop spans 15 amino acids. V was clipped by 4 bases and J by 5 bases, with 17 bases between them. The sequenced sample was blood. This receptor was obtained from a person aged 18 to 70 in good health. The V gene is TRBV25-1, the J gene TRBJ1-1; D call uncertain. CDR3: CASSVAPLGVTEAFF. For the CDR3, the DNA is TGTGCCAGCAGTGTGGCACCGCTCGGGGTAACTGAAGCTTTCTTT.